The 14 T cell receptor beta chains below were found in one sample sequenced in a study of blood T cell repertoires in COVID-19. The assay was immunoSEQ multiplex PCR, and TCRdb's table has in-frame clones only and misses some. Altogether under 300,000 clones are present, 65% to 90% being singletons, with the ten largest covering about an eighth. Sample: peripheral blood. The origin of the receptors is a woman in her seventies with COVID-19, enrolled during active disease.

This chain uses TRBV3-1 (or the pseudogene TRBV3-2) with TRBJ2-3; D unclear. The ends were cut back, 1 base at V and 6 bases at J, with 5 bases in the middle. The length of the CDR3 is 12 residues. CDR1 and CDR2 from the germline V gene are LGHDT and YNNKEL (reference sequence). The CDR3 sequence is CASSQGRDTQYF. Written as DNA, the CDR3 is TGTGCCAGCAGCCAAGGGCGGGATACGCAGTATTTT.

In its sample, this clone was seen a few times. V gene TRBV18 combines with J gene TRBJ1-3; D possibly corresponds to TRBD1 (6 bases). Germline CDR1 KGHSH, CDR2 LQKENI. V was trimmed by 6 bases and J by 0 bases, leaving 21 bases between them. This CDR3 has 18 amino acids. CDR3 sequence (DNA): TGTGCCAGCTCCCCTTCCCGACATGGGGGCCTCTCTGGAAACACCATATATTTT. Translation gives CASSPSRHGGLSGNTIYF.

CDR3 protein: CASATPAGGTEAFF. DNA for the CDR3: TGTGCCAGCGCTACCCCAGCGGGGGGTACTGAAGCTTTCTTT. The rearrangement uses TRBV19 and TRBJ1-1; the D gene is possibly TRBD1 (5 bases). V lost 9 bases and J 5 bases, leaving 19 bases between the germline ends. CDR1 LNHDA and CDR2 SQIVND come from the germline V gene (reference sequence). The CDR3 runs 14 residues.

The genes are TRBV7-2 and TRBJ2-2; TRBD2 might be the D (6 bases). The CDR3 runs to 19 residues. V was shortened by 3 bases and J by 3 bases, with 23 bases between the two germline ends. Germline V gene lookup returns CDR1 SGHTA and CDR2 FQGNSA. The CDR3 protein is CASSFHLAVGAFHTGELFF. The CDR3 region has the DNA TGTGCCAGCAGCTTTCACTTAGCGGTTGGGGCCTTCCACACCGGGGAGCTGTTTTTT.

This clone appeared once. The rearrangement links TRBV25-1 to TRBJ2-3; possibly TRBD1 for D (6 bases). Germline lookup yields CDR1 MGHDK and CDR2 SYGVNS. The length of the CDR3 is 16 residues. V was pared by 1 base and J by 2 bases, with 13 bases between. The CDR3 loop reads CASSEFSRGNTDTQYF. CDR3 DNA sequence: TGTGCCAGCAGTGAATTCTCAAGGGGGAACACAGATACGCAGTATTTT.

The CDR3 coding sequence is TGTGCCAGCAGCTATATTTATGCAACTAATGAAAAACTGTTTTTT. This sequence encodes CASSYIYATNEKLFF. This sequence joins TRBV7-2 and TRBJ1-4; D is uncertain. The V and J ends lost 4 bases and 0 bases respectively, with 9 bases between them. CDR3 length equals 15 residues. Germline CDR1 is SGHTA and CDR2 is FQGNSA.

In DNA, the CDR3 is TGTGCCAGCAGCTTAGGAGCAGGGCTGGTCTACGAGCAGTACTTC. This sequence encodes CASSLGAGLVYEQYF. The chain joins TRBV7-6 to TRBJ2-7; TRBD1 might be the D (5 bases). The CDR3 is 15 residues long. V was shortened by 1 base and J by 3 bases, with 13 bases between the two germline ends. CDR1 and CDR2 from the germline V gene are SGHVS and FNYEAQ.

This sequence joins TRBV24-1 and TRBJ2-3, with a tentative D call TRBD2 (5 bases). CDR3 length equals 16 residues. V dropped 3 bases and J dropped 3 bases, with 15 bases sitting between them. Germline V lookup: CDR1 KGHDR, CDR2 SFDVKD. The CDR3 is CATSDPSPPGTDTQYF. The CDR3 DNA is TGTGCCACCAGTGATCCGTCCCCCCCGGGAACAGATACGCAGTATTTT.

The J gene is TRBJ2-5, the V gene TRBV2, with 9 bases fitting TRBD2. V was pared by 7 bases and J by 1 base, with 4 bases of the junction left unmatched. The germline V gene has CDR1 SNHLY and CDR2 FYNNEI. The CDR3 runs to 14 residues. In DNA form, the CDR3 reads TGTGCCAGCATAGGCGGGGGGGTCCAAGAGACCCAGTACTTC. Encoded protein: CASIGGGVQETQYF. Supplemented by reference TRBV2 and TRBJ2-5, the full variable domain reads EPEVTQTPSHQVTQMGQEVILRCVPISNHLYFYWYRQILGQKVEFLVSFYNNEISEKSEIFDDQFSVERPDGSNFTLKIRSTKLEDSAMYFCASIGGGVQETQYFGPGTRLLVL.

The rearrangement links TRBV12-5 to TRBJ1-3; the match to TRBD1 covers 7 bases. Germline assignment: CDR1 LGHNT and CDR2 FRNRAP. Trimming removed 0 bases from V and 0 bases from J; junction bases left unmatched: 11. CDR3 size: 19 residues. CDR3 DNA sequence: TGTGCTAGTGGTTTGGTAGTGGGGACAGCCTATAGCTCTGGAAACACCATATATTTT. Its protein is CASGLVVGTAYSSGNTIYF. Complete variable domain (other parts from reference TRBV12-5 and TRBJ1-3): DARVTQTPRHKVTEMGQEVTMRCQPILGHNTVFWYRQTMMQGLELLAYFRNRAPLDDSGMPKDRFSAEMPDATLATLKIQPSEPRDSAVYFCASGLVVGTAYSSGNTIYFGEGSWLTVV.

The sample holds one count of this clone. V usage is TRBV2 and J usage is TRBJ1-5; the match to TRBD1 covers 11 bases. The CDR3 totals 16 residues. V lost 3 bases to trimming and J lost 3 bases; unmatched junction nucleotides: 4. Germline values: CDR1 SNHLY, CDR2 FYNNEI. Here the CDR3 DNA reads TGTGCCAGCAGTGAGCCGGGACAGGGGGTCAATCAGCCCCAGCATTTT. Residues: CASSEPGQGVNQPQHF.

This clone was seen more than once but under ten times. The chain is built from TRBV5-1 and TRBJ1-1; D unresolved. CDR1 is SGHRS, CDR2 YFSETQ, per germline. The V gene lost 4 bases and the J gene lost 4 bases, with 14 bases spanning the gap. The length of the CDR3 is 14 residues. The chain's CDR3 is CASSLLGRGTEAFF. DNA of the CDR3: TGCGCCAGCAGCCTACTTGGCCGGGGCACTGAAGCTTTCTTT. Supplemented by reference TRBV5-1 and TRBJ1-1, the full variable domain reads KAGVTQTPRYLIKTRGQQVTLSCSPISGHRSVSWYQQTPGQGLQFLFEYFSETQRNKGNFPGRFSGRQFSNSRSEMNVSTLELGDSALYLCASSLLGRGTEAFFGQGTRLTVV.

The gene calls are TRBV5-5 and TRBJ1-1; 7 bases are a match to TRBD1. CDR3 length: 15 amino acids. V gave up 3 bases and J gave up 11 bases; unmatched junction bases: 16. Germline V CDR1 and CDR2: SGHKS, YYEKEE (reference sequence). The CDR3 coding sequence is TGTGCCAGCAGCTGGACGGAAAGGGTCGGGACAGAGGCTTTCTTT. It translates to CASSWTERVGTEAFF.

This sequence joins TRBV7-2 and TRBJ1-6; D is unresolved. V lost 6 bases and J 7 bases, leaving 7 bases between the germline ends. This CDR3 comprises 12 residues. Germline-derived CDR1 and CDR2 are SGHTA and FQGNSA. CDR3 region: CASSYLNSPLHF. The CDR3 DNA follows: TGTGCCAGCAGTTACCTAAATTCACCCCTCCACTTT.